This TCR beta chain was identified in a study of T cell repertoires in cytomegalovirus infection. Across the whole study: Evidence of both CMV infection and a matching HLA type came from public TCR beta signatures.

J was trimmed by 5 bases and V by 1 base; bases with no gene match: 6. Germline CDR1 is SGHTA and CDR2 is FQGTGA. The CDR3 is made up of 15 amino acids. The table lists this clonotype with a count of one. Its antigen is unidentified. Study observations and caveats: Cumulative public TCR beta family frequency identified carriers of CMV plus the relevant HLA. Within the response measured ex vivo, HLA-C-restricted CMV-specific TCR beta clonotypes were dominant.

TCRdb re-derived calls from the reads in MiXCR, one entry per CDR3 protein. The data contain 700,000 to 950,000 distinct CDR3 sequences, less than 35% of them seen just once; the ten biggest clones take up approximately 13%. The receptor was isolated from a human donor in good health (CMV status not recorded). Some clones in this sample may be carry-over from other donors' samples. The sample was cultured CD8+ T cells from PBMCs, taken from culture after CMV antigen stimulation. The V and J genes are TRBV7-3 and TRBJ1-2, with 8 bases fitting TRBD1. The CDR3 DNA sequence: TGTGCCAGCAGCTTAAGCCCAGGGGGCTTTTATGGCTACACCTTC. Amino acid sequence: CASSLSPGGFYGYTF. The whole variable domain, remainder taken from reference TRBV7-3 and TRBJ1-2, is GAGVSQTPSNKVTEKGKYVELRCDPISGHTALYWYRQSLGQGPEFLIYFQGTGAADDSGLPNDRFFAVRPEGSVSTLKIQRTERGDSAVYLCASSLSPGGFYGYTFGSGTRLTVV.